These 17 T cell receptor beta chains originate from one sample sequenced in a study of Ad26.COV2.S vaccination and SARS-CoV-2 variants (dated by TCRdb to the early 2020s). Libraries were built with the immunoSEQ multiplex PCR assay. TCRdb obtained this table from immuneACCESS and retained in-frame rearrangements with V and J assigned. These tables miss some clones; where compared with another copy, unresolved V genes account for less than half of the shortfall, and the remainder is unexplained. This sample has approximately 240,000 clones in its table, and 85% to 90% of those were observed once. About 10% of the sample rests with the top ten. This specimen's treatment or condition label, per the study, means: about 20 received Ad26.COV2.S at low or high dose, single or two shots; several received placebo; per-sample allocation not given. For vaccine and placebo recipients, repertoires were sequenced using samples collected on day 63 after the first injection.

Source: peripheral blood, taken in a trial of Ad26.COV2.S vaccine versus placebo. The receptors stem from a person between 18 and 65 years old who received the Ad26.COV2.S COVID-19 vaccine or a placebo.

This chain connects TRBV28 to TRBJ2-7; perhaps TRBD1 as D (6 bases). Germline V gene sequence: CDR1 MDHEN, CDR2 SYDVKM. The V and J ends lost 6 bases and 4 bases respectively, with 19 bases between them. The CDR3 consists of 15 residues. The CDR3 nucleotides read TGTGCCAGCAGCCCACAACAGGGAAAAGGGTACGAGCAGTACTTC. Translated: CASSPQQGKGYEQYF.

The chain uses TRBV30 and TRBJ1-2, with D perhaps matching TRBD1 (5 bases). CDR3 length: 14 residues. In germline, CDR1 is GTSNPN, CDR2 SVGIG (reference sequence). Trimming removed 2 bases from V and 6 bases from J, with 16 bases in between. CDR3 coding DNA: TGTGCCTGGAGTCCCGGACACGCGGGTAATGGCTACACCTTC. Translated: CAWSPGHAGNGYTF.

This clone was detected a few times. This sequence joins TRBV28 and TRBJ2-1, with 7 bases matching TRBD1. The CDR3 is made up of 14 amino acids. Losses at the gene ends were 7 bases for V and 3 bases for J; bases not matched to a gene: 6. Germline assignment: CDR1 MDHEN and CDR2 SYDVKM. DNA of the CDR3: TGTGCCAGCAAAAGAGGACAGGACTACAATGAGCAGTTCTTC. It is translated as CASKRGQDYNEQFF.

The rearrangement uses TRBV29-1 and TRBJ2-2; D gene ambiguous. The V end was cut by 7 bases, the J end by 2 bases, with 5 bases between. Looked up from germline, CDR1 is SQVTM and CDR2 is ANQGSEA. CDR3 length: 11 amino acids. The CDR3 spells CSGYNTGELFF. The CDR3 DNA reads as TGCAGCGGGTACAACACCGGGGAGCTGTTTTTT.

In this sample, this clone turned up a few times. V gene TRBV9 combines with J gene TRBJ2-2, with 12 bases aligning to TRBD2. Trimming cost V 4 bases and J 7 bases; bases outside gene matches: 8. This CDR3 spans 16 amino acids. Germline V gene data show CDR1 as SGDLS and CDR2 as YYNGEE. CDR3 sequence (DNA): TGTGCCAGCAGCCCTAGCGGGGGGGCCGGAATCGGGGAGCTGTTTTTT. Translating it yields CASSPSGGAGIGELFF.

The table lists this clone with a few counts. For the CDR3, the DNA is TGCGCCAGCAGCCAATCCCTCGACAGGGGTAACACAGATACGCAGTATTTT. Encoded protein: CASSQSLDRGNTDTQYF. The chain has TRBV4-3 and TRBJ2-3, with TRBD1 matching 8 bases. V lost 2 bases, J lost 2 bases, and 9 bases stayed unmatched. CDR3 size: 17 residues. Germline V gives CDR1 LGHNA, CDR2 YSLEER.

CDR3 in DNA: TGTGCCAGCAGCGAGGGCGGAGGTAGCGGGAGTCGGCGCACAGATACGCAGTATTTT. Translating it yields CASSEGGGSGSRRTDTQYF. This rearrangement joins TRBV9 to TRBJ2-3, with 9 nucleotides matching TRBD2. The CDR3 extends over 19 amino acids. In germline, CDR1 is SGDLS, CDR2 YYNGEE. With 3 bases clipped from V and 1 base from J, the junction kept 15 bases outside the gene matches.

The chain couples TRBV2 to TRBJ1-5, with no clear D. The CDR3 covers 14 residues. Trimming pared 1 base from V and 7 bases from J, leaving 11 bases between. Germline CDR1 SNHLY, CDR2 FYNNEI. The CDR3 is CASSEGRTWQPQHF. The CDR3 DNA is TGTGCCAGCAGTGAAGGAAGGACTTGGCAGCCCCAGCATTTT.

J is TRBJ2-3 and V is TRBV5-1; no definite D call. The germline gives CDR1 SGHRS, CDR2 YFSETQ. The germline V and J ends were trimmed by 0 bases and 2 bases, with 10 bases remaining between them. The length of the CDR3 is 15 residues. The CDR3 bases are TGCGCCAGCAGCTTGGTGGCAGCCGACACAGATACGCAGTATTTT. It yields the protein CASSLVAADTDTQYF.

As for this clone: A read error may account for a junction end that differs from germline. The chain uses TRBV7-7 and TRBJ2-3, with D uncertain. CDR1 is SSHAT, CDR2 FNYEAQ, per germline (reference sequence). The CDR3 is 13 residues long. The CDR3 DNA reads as TGTGCTAGCAGCTTAGCCGTAGTAGATACGCAGTATTTT. This encodes CASSLAVVDTQYF.

The CDR3 nucleotides are TGTGCCAGCAGCGCTTACAGGGGGCAGGGCTACACCTTC. Its protein is CASSAYRGQGYTF. V gene TRBV9 combines with J gene TRBJ1-2; 9 nucleotides agree with TRBD1. The trim removed 3 bases at V and 8 bases at J, leaving 5 bases unmatched. The CDR3 is 13 amino acids. Germline CDR1 and CDR2: SGDLS and YYNGEE.

The chain employs TRBV2 and TRBJ1-6, with D possibly being TRBD1 (5 bases). This CDR3 is 11 amino acids long. CDR1 and CDR2 from the germline V gene are SNHLY and FYNNEI. V lost 3 bases to trimming and J lost 15 bases, with 9 bases between them. CDR3 DNA: TGTGCCAGCAGTGATGGGGCCCTCCTCCACTTT. This encodes CASSDGALLHF. Based on the CDR3 plus reference TRBV2 and TRBJ1-6, the full variable domain is EPEVTQTPSHQVTQMGQEVILRCVPISNHLYFYWYRQILGQKVEFLVSFYNNEISEKSEIFDDQFSVERPDGSNFTLKIRSTKLEDSAMYFCASSDGALLHFGNGTRLTVT.

The genes are TRBV5-1 and TRBJ2-7; TRBD2 might be the D (7 bases). The germline V and J ends were trimmed by 2 bases and 4 bases, with 13 bases remaining between them. Germline CDR1 SGHRS, CDR2 YFSETQ. The CDR3 sequence is 14 residues long. CDR3 DNA sequence: TGCGCCAGCAGCTTTTCGGGGGGCCGGTACGAGCAGTACTTC. Its protein is CASSFSGGRYEQYF. Looking up the rest from reference TRBV5-1 and TRBJ2-7 gives the full variable domain: KAGVTQTPRYLIKTRGQQVTLSCSPISGHRSVSWYQQTPGQGLQFLFEYFSETQRNKGNFPGRFSGRQFSNSRSEMNVSTLELGDSALYLCASSFSGGRYEQYFGPGTRLTVT.

This chain connects TRBV7-2 to TRBJ1-5; D remains ambiguous. CDR1 is SGHTA, CDR2 FQGNSA, per germline. This CDR3 comprises 12 residues. The ends were cut back, 1 base at V and 9 bases at J, with 7 bases in the middle. In DNA form, the CDR3 reads TGTGCCAGCAGCTTAGAAGCAGGGCCCCAGCATTTT. It translates to CASSLEAGPQHF.

The genes are TRBV7-9 and TRBJ2-1; D unclear. The CDR3 covers 17 residues. The germline V and J ends were trimmed by 5 bases and 2 bases, with 19 bases remaining between them. Germline V gene lookup returns CDR1 SEHNR and CDR2 FQNEAQ (reference sequence). The DNA for the CDR3 is TGTGCCAGCAGCACGTCGAATTTAAGCCCGGCCTACAATGAGCAGTTCTTC. This codes for CASSTSNLSPAYNEQFF.

The rearrangement joins TRBV10-3 to TRBJ2-1; D is perhaps TRBD2 (6 bases). The CDR3 loop spans 13 amino acids. The V gene's germline CDR1 is ENHRY and CDR2 SYGVKD. The ends were cut back, 6 bases at V and 6 bases at J, with 12 bases in the middle. The CDR3: CAIRPGSINEQFF. The CDR3 bases are TGTGCCATCAGGCCCGGGAGCATCAATGAGCAGTTCTTC.

The CDR3 is CAWRTQGTGELFF. Written as DNA, the CDR3 is TGTGCCTGGAGGACACAGGGGACCGGGGAGCTGTTTTTT. The J gene is TRBJ2-2, the V gene TRBV30, with 7 bases that match TRBD1. The CDR3 contains 13 residues. The germline CDR1 and CDR2 sequences are GTSNPN and SVGIG (reference sequence). The trim removed 3 bases at V and 5 bases at J, leaving 3 bases unmatched.